This T cell receptor beta chain was identified in a study of shared clonotypes between healthy human individuals. Study-level information: Three plates each covered CD4 naive and memory; CD8 naive two, CD8 memory one.

This CDR3 has 16 amino acids. The V gene's germline CDR1 is SGHTA and CDR2 FQGNSA. Trimming left V 1 base short and J 10 bases short, with 20 bases between. The input for sorted-subset replicate PCRs was around 200 ng DNA, about 29,000 T cell genomes. Measured with immunoSEQ multiplex PCR; TCRdb has only the in-frame clones, and not every one. The table shows approximately 2.5 million clones, with under 95% occurring only once. The receptor comes from a man between 18 and 35 years old in good health. Some clones in this sample may be carry-over from other donors' samples. V and J are TRBV7-2 and TRBJ2-1, with a tentative D call TRBD1 (6 bases). Sequencing was performed on naive CD4+ T cells from PBMCs. Subset: CD45RA+ positively selected. The CDR3 DNA sequence: TGTGCCAGCAGCTTAGACAGGGCTGGTTTGCGTAAGGAGCAGTTCTTC. Protein: CASSLDRAGLRKEQFF.